Listed here are 5 T cell receptor beta chains from one sample, sequenced in a study of T cells in localized non-small cell lung cancer. Profiling relied on immunoSEQ multiplex PCR, and the TCRdb table lists in-frame clones only, not all of them. This sample yields tens of thousands of clones, of which roughly 85% are seen a single time; more than 7% belongs to the top ten. The sequences come from peripheral blood, collected before any cancer treatment. The receptor set was obtained from a woman aged 40-69 years with stage I lung adenocarcinoma.

The chain uses TRBV29-1 and TRBJ2-3; D is unresolved. With 1 base removed from V and 11 bases from J, the gap between germline ends came to 13 bases. CDR1 and CDR2 from the germline V gene are SQVTM and ANQGSEA. The CDR3 runs 12 residues. The CDR3 sequence: CSVEGSVVRQYF. The CDR3 coding sequence is TGCAGCGTTGAAGGGTCGGTAGTCAGGCAGTATTTT.

The chain combines TRBV2 with TRBJ1-2; D is ambiguous. Germline V lookup: CDR1 SNHLY, CDR2 FYNNEI. This CDR3 is 12 amino acids long. V was trimmed by 0 bases and J by 5 bases, leaving 4 bases between them. The CDR3 region has the DNA TGTGCCAGCAGTGAAGCGCGATATGGCTACACCTTC. This sequence encodes CASSEARYGYTF.

This clone has just a few counts. This sequence joins TRBV2 and TRBJ1-1; 10 positions agree with TRBD1. Per germline, CDR1 SNHLY and CDR2 FYNNEI. This CDR3 comprises 15 residues. V was pared by 1 base and J by 7 bases, with 6 bases of the junction left unmatched. Written as DNA, the CDR3 is TGTGCCAGCAGTGAAGTACCTGGGACAGGGGATGAAGCTTTCTTT. Its translation: CASSEVPGTGDEAFF. Together with reference TRBV2 and TRBJ1-1, the CDR3 gives the full variable domain: EPEVTQTPSHQVTQMGQEVILRCVPISNHLYFYWYRQILGQKVEFLVSFYNNEISEKSEIFDDQFSVERPDGSNFTLKIRSTKLEDSAMYFCASSEVPGTGDEAFFGQGTRLTVV.

This clone was counted only a few times. V is TRBV14 and J is TRBJ1-1; D ambiguous. From germline, CDR1 is SGHDN and CDR2 FVKESK. The CDR3 is 14 amino acids. Trimming pared 3 bases from V and 0 bases from J, leaving 8 bases between. The CDR3 sequence is CASSQSSMNTEAFF. CDR3 nucleotides: TGTGCCAGCAGCCAGAGTTCCATGAACACTGAAGCTTTCTTT.

The chain carries TRBV19 and TRBJ1-5; 11 bases are shared with TRBD1. Looked up from germline, CDR1 is LNHDA and CDR2 is SQIVND (reference sequence). The V segment lost 4 bases and the J segment 10 bases; nucleotides outside the gene matches: 6. The CDR3 is 14 amino acids. CDR3 sequence: CASSTRTGGKPQHF. The DNA for the CDR3 is TGTGCCAGTAGTACCCGGACAGGGGGCAAACCCCAGCATTTT.